Listed below are T cell receptor beta chains from one sample, sequenced in a study of regulatory dendritic cells for organ transplantation. Profiled with immunoSEQ multiplex PCR; TCRdb holds only in-frame clones, not every one. The sample consists of tens of thousands of clones, 80% to 85% of them appearing once. The sample comprised naive CD4+ T cells from blood. These receptors all stem from a human donor in good health. Each CDR3 is given with its conserved first and last residue. The order of the fields is clone size, V gene, J gene, CDR3 protein. Some rows have no size entry. The others give once, few or many, or a class for an expanded clone.

clone_size: once
v_call: TRBV2
j_call: TRBJ2-7
cdr3_aa: CASSGGTGGTYEQYF

clone_size: .
v_call: TRBV29-1
j_call: TRBJ1-1
cdr3_aa: CSVSILTGYTEAFF

clone_size: .
v_call: TRBV15
j_call: TRBJ1-1
cdr3_aa: CATSRELQGGNTEAFF

clone_size: .
v_call: TRBV18
j_call: TRBJ2-2
cdr3_aa: CASSWERVNTGELFF

clone_size: .
v_call: TRBV10-3
j_call: TRBJ2-1
cdr3_aa: CAISDGTREQFF

clone_size: .
v_call: TRBV18
j_call: TRBJ1-5
cdr3_aa: CASSPRGGGDQPQHF

clone_size: .
v_call: TRBV10-3
j_call: TRBJ2-2
cdr3_aa: CAISTGGQFTGELFF

clone_size: .
v_call: TRBV7-2
j_call: TRBJ2-7
cdr3_aa: CASSRQESAYEQYF

clone_size: .
v_call: TRBV6-1
j_call: TRBJ2-2
cdr3_aa: CASSETGSTGELFF

clone_size: .
v_call: TRBV5-1
j_call: TRBJ1-2
cdr3_aa: CASSFGGDYGYTF

clone_size: .
v_call: TRBV5-1
j_call: TRBJ2-2
cdr3_aa: CASRSSGRAGELFF

clone_size: few
v_call: TRBV19
j_call: TRBJ2-1
cdr3_aa: CASRGAQAGNEQFF

clone_size: .
v_call: TRBV11-3
j_call: TRBJ2-7
cdr3_aa: CASSRVPYEQYF

clone_size: .
v_call: TRBV5-4
j_call: TRBJ1-1
cdr3_aa: CASSLAQGFTEAFF

clone_size: .
v_call: TRBV9
j_call: TRBJ1-3
cdr3_aa: CASSAQGNTIYF

clone_size: .
v_call: TRBV18
j_call: TRBJ1-4
cdr3_aa: CASSPGQSNEKLFF

clone_size: .
v_call: TRBV6-5
j_call: TRBJ2-3
cdr3_aa: CAAAGGGLDTDTQYF

clone_size: .
v_call: TRBV7-9
j_call: TRBJ2-1
cdr3_aa: CASSPLDRGLGNEQFF

clone_size: .
v_call: TRBV4-3
j_call: TRBJ2-2
cdr3_aa: CASSQDIVAGELFF

clone_size: .
v_call: TRBV7-9
j_call: TRBJ2-5
cdr3_aa: CASSSGLAGETQYF

clone_size: .
v_call: TRBV7-2
j_call: TRBJ2-7
cdr3_aa: CASSSRGDTPEQYF

clone_size: .
v_call: TRBV7-9
j_call: TRBJ1-1
cdr3_aa: CASSLALDGTEAFF

clone_size: .
v_call: TRBV27
j_call: TRBJ1-6
cdr3_aa: CASSFQDREYLHF

clone_size: .
v_call: TRBV10-3
j_call: TRBJ2-7
cdr3_aa: CAISESTGGSEQYF

clone_size: .
v_call: TRBV7-6
j_call: TRBJ1-5
cdr3_aa: CASSSLPGQGDQPQHF

clone_size: .
v_call: TRBV2
j_call: TRBJ2-7
cdr3_aa: CASSKDTSSYEQYF

clone_size: .
v_call: TRBV6-6
j_call: TRBJ1-6
cdr3_aa: CASPRQGNSPLHF

clone_size: once
v_call: TRBV9
j_call: TRBJ2-1
cdr3_aa: CASNVEDSGGHEQFF

clone_size: .
v_call: TRBV7-7
j_call: TRBJ2-3
cdr3_aa: CASSPQLAGATDTQYF

clone_size: .
v_call: TRBV5-4
j_call: TRBJ2-3
cdr3_aa: CASSGQGTDTQYF

clone_size: .
v_call: TRBV2
j_call: TRBJ2-5
cdr3_aa: CASSGGTSGTYQETQYF

clone_size: .
v_call: TRBV9
j_call: TRBJ1-5
cdr3_aa: CASSRSQEPQPQHF

clone_size: .
v_call: TRBV4-2
j_call: TRBJ2-1
cdr3_aa: CASSRAKGQGAYNEQFF

clone_size: .
v_call: TRBV11-2
j_call: TRBJ2-1
cdr3_aa: CASSPRTSGPGDEQFF

clone_size: few
v_call: TRBV7-2
j_call: TRBJ1-5
cdr3_aa: CASSPEGDRPQHF

clone_size: .
v_call: TRBV5-6
j_call: TRBJ2-1
cdr3_aa: CASSRERGPYNEQFF

clone_size: once
v_call: TRBV4-2
j_call: TRBJ1-1
cdr3_aa: CASSHPDRNTEAFF

clone_size: .
v_call: TRBV6-1
j_call: TRBJ1-1
cdr3_aa: CASSDSTGYTEAFF

clone_size: once
v_call: TRBV2
j_call: TRBJ2-1
cdr3_aa: CASTGTSGEASFF

clone_size: .
v_call: TRBV5-1
j_call: TRBJ1-5
cdr3_aa: CASSLEGDSNQPQHF

clone_size: once
v_call: TRBV18
j_call: TRBJ2-5
cdr3_aa: CASSGLQETQYF

clone_size: .
v_call: TRBV5-1
j_call: TRBJ2-5
cdr3_aa: CASRLQETQYF

clone_size: few
v_call: TRBV14
j_call: TRBJ1-6
cdr3_aa: CASSQQGIFSPLHF

clone_size: .
v_call: TRBV21-1
j_call: TRBJ2-1
cdr3_aa: CASSKGGHNEQFF

clone_size: .
v_call: TRBV18
j_call: TRBJ1-1
cdr3_aa: CASSSETVGVTEAFF

clone_size: few
v_call: TRBV5-4
j_call: TRBJ2-5
cdr3_aa: CASSLSQGETQYF

clone_size: once
v_call: TRBV27
j_call: TRBJ1-2
cdr3_aa: CASSSYRGVRGYTF

clone_size: .
v_call: TRBV5-5
j_call: TRBJ1-1
cdr3_aa: CASSPGTGFTEAFF